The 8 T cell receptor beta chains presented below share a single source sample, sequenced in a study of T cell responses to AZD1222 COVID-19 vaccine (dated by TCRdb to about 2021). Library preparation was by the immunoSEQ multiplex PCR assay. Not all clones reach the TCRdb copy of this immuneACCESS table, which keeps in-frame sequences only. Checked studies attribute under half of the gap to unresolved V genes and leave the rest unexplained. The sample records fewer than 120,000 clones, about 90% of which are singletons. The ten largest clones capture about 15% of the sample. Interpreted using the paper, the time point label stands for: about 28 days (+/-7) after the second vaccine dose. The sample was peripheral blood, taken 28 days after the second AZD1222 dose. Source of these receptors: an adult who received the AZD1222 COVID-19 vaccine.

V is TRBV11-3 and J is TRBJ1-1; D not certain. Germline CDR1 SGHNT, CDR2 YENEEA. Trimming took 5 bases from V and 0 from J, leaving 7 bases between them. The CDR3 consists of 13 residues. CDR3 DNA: TGTGCCAGCAGCCAGGTAGTGAACACTGAAGCTTTCTTT. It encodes CASSQVVNTEAFF.

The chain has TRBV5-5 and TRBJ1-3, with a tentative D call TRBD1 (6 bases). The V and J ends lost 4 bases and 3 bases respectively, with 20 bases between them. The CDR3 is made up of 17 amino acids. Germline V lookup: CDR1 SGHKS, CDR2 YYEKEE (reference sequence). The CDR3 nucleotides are TGTGCCAGCAGCCCCCCCCGGCGGGGGGCAGGTGGAAACACCATATATTTT. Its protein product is CASSPPRRGAGGNTIYF.

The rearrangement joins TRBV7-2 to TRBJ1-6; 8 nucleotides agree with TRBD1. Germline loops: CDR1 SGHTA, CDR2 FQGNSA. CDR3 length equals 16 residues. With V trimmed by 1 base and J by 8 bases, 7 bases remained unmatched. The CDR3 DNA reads TGTGCCAGCAGCTTAGAGTCCGGGACAGGCTATTCACCCCTCCACTTT. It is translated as CASSLESGTGYSPLHF.

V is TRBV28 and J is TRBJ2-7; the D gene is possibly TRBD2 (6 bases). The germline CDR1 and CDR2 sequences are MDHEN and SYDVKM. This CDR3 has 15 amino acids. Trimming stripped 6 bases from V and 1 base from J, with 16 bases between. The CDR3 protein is CASSPSWRESYEQYF. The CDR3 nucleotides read TGTGCCAGCAGCCCTTCTTGGAGGGAATCCTACGAGCAGTACTTC.

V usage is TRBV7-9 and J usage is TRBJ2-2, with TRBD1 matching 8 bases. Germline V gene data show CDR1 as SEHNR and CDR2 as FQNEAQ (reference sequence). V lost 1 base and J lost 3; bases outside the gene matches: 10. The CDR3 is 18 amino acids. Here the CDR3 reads CASSLVVTGVGYTGELFF. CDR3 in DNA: TGTGCCAGCAGCTTAGTCGTGACAGGGGTTGGATACACCGGGGAGCTGTTTTTT.

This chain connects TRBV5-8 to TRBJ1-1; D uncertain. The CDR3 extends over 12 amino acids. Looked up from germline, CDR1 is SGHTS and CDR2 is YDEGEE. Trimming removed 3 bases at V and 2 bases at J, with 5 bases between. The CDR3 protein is CASSSRNTEAFF. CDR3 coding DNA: TGTGCCAGCAGCTCAAGAAACACTGAAGCTTTCTTT.

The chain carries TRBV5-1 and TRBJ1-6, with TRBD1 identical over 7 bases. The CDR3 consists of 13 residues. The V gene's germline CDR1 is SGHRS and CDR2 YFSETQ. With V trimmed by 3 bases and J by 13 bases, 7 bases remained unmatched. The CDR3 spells CASSSTGFVPLHF. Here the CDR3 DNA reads TGCGCCAGCAGCTCGACAGGGTTTGTTCCCCTCCACTTT.

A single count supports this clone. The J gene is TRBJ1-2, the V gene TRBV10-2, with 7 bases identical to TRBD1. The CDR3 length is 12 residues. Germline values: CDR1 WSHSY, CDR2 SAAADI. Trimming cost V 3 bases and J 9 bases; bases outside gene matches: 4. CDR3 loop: CASSDRGDRYTF. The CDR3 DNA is TGCGCCAGCAGTGACAGGGGGGATCGCTACACCTTC.